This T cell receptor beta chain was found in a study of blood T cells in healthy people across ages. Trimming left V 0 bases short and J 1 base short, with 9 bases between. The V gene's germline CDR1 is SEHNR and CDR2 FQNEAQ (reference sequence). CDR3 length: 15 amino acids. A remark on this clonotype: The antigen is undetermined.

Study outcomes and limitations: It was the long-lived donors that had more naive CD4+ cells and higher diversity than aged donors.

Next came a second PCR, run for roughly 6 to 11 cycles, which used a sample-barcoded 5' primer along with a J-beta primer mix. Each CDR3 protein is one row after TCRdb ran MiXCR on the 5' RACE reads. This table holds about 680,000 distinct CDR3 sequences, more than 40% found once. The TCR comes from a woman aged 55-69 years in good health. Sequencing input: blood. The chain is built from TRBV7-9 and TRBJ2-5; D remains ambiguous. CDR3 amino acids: CASSLAIGFQETQYF. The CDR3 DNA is TGTGCCAGCAGCTTAGCGATTGGATTCCAAGAGACCCAGTACTTC.